This TCR beta chain was obtained from a study of long-term antiretroviral therapy in people with HIV. The authors ran the immunoSEQ assay, v3.0, at survey level. Method: immunoSEQ multiplex PCR; TCRdb's copy keeps in-frame clones and lacks some. Of 21,000 or so clones in the sample, 82% were seen once. The V gene's germline CDR1 is SGHTA and CDR2 FQGNSA. The CDR3 runs 13 residues. V was cut by 5 bases and J by 3 bases, with 11 bases left in between. The source was unsorted PBMCs, collected at the start of antiretroviral therapy. The rearrangement uses TRBV7-2 and TRBJ2-7, with TRBD2 as a possible D gene (5 bases). This clonotype was obtained from a man aged 50 to 60 with HIV. CDR3 sequence: CASSRESNYEQYF. CDR3 nucleotides: TGTGCCAGCAGCCGGGAATCCAACTACGAGCAGTACTTC. Full variable domain (remainder filled in from reference TRBV7-2 and TRBJ2-7): GAGVSQSPSNKVTEKGKDVELRCDPISGHTALYWYRQSLGQGLEFLIYFQGNSAPDKSGLPSDRFSAERTGGSVSTLTIQRTQQEDSAVYLCASSRESNYEQYFGPGTRLTVT.